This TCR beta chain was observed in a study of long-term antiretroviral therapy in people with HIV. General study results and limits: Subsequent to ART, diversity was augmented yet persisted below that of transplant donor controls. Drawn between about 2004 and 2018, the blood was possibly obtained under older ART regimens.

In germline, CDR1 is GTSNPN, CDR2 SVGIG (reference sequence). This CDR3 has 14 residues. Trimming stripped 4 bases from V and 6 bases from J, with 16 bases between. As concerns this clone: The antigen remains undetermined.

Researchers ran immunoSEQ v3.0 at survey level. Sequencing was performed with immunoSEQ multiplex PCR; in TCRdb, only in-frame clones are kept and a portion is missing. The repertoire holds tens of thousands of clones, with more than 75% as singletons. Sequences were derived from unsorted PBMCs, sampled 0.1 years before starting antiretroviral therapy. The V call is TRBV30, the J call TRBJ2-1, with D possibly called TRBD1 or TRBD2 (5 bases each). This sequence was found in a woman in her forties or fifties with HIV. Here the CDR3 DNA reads TGTGCCTGGAAGGGGCAAGACCGGGGCAATGAGCAGTTCTTC. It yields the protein CAWKGQDRGNEQFF. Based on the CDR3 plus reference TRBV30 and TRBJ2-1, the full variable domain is SQTIHQWPATLVQPVGSPLSLECTVEGTSNPNLYWYRQAAGRGLQLLFYSVGIGQISSEVPQNLSASRPQDRQFILSSKKLLLSDSGFYLCAWKGQDRGNEQFFGPGTRLTVL.